What follows are 8 T cell receptor beta chains derived from one specimen sequenced in a study of radiation and T cells in renal cell carcinoma. Generated by immunoSEQ multiplex PCR, the TCRdb table keeps only in-frame clones and is missing some. Among some 100,000 clones listed, around 80% were seen once. Time point in this sample: blood 4 weeks post-SBRT, at nephrectomy. The treatment was: 15 Gy SBRT to primary tumor, nephrectomy 4 weeks later. The source material was blood, sampled from a patient whose treatment included radiotherapy and nephrectomy. All receptors derive from a man in his 60s with renal cell carcinoma.

This clone was counted a few times. V usage is TRBV7-6 and J usage is TRBJ2-5; the D gene is possibly TRBD2 (6 bases). The germline V gene encodes CDR1 SGHVS and CDR2 FNYEAQ. V shed 1 base and J shed 1 base, with 13 bases lying between them. The CDR3 is 16 residues long. The CDR3: CASSLEPAGGQETQYF. CDR3 nucleotide sequence: TGTGCCAGCAGCTTAGAGCCAGCCGGGGGCCAAGAGACCCAGTACTTC.

The chain couples TRBV5-1 to TRBJ2-7; no firm D call. This CDR3 spans 14 amino acids. Germline V gene data show CDR1 as SGHRS and CDR2 as YFSETQ. Trimming removed 0 bases from V and 2 bases from J, with 9 bases in between. The CDR3 DNA reads TGCGCCAGCAGCTTGGATTTCGGAACCTACGAGCAGTACTTC. It encodes CASSLDFGTYEQYF.

This clone occurred a few times. This chain uses TRBV7-9 with TRBJ2-4, with 11 positions matching TRBD1. CDR3 length equals 18 residues. V was clipped by 2 bases and J by 1 base; unmatched bases: 7. Germline values: CDR1 SEHNR, CDR2 FQNEAQ (reference sequence). DNA of the CDR3: TGTGCCAGCAGCTTAACGGGACAGGGGGTGGCGGCCAAAAACATTCAGTACTTC. Protein product: CASSLTGQGVAAKNIQYF.

This chain links TRBV4-3 with TRBJ2-3; 11 bases match TRBD2. The trim removed 1 base at V and 2 bases at J, leaving 14 bases unmatched. The CDR3 has 20 residues. Germline V gene lookup returns CDR1 LGHNA and CDR2 YSLEER. CDR3 bases: TGCGCCAGCAGCCAAGCGGCTAGCGGGAGGACGCTATCTTTCACAGATACGCAGTATTTT. Its translation is CASSQAASGRTLSFTDTQYF.

This rearrangement joins TRBV30 to TRBJ2-2, with D possibly matching TRBD1 (5 bases). The V gene's germline CDR1 is GTSNPN and CDR2 SVGIG (reference sequence). Trimming removed 1 base from V and 5 bases from J, with 5 bases in between. There are 12 residues in the CDR3. The CDR3: CAWSEGTGELFF. Here the CDR3 DNA reads TGTGCCTGGAGTGAGGGGACCGGGGAGCTGTTTTTT.

The chain employs TRBV10-1 and TRBJ2-6; no clear D gene. This CDR3 is built from 15 residues. V was pared by 0 bases and J by 0 bases, with 3 bases between. Germline V CDR1 and CDR2: WNHNN, SYGVQD (reference sequence). CDR3 sequence (DNA): TGCGCCAGCAGTGAGTCGACCTCTGGGGCCAACGTCCTGACTTTC. Translation gives CASSESTSGANVLTF.

In this sample, this clone turned up a few times. This chain links TRBV11-3 with TRBJ1-5, with 10 bases that match TRBD1. CDR3 length equals 18 residues. Trimming removed 7 bases from V and 0 bases from J; junction bases left unmatched: 12. In germline, CDR1 is SGHNT, CDR2 YENEEA. The CDR3 loop reads CASIIRLTGGLSNQPQHF. The CDR3 DNA reads as TGTGCCAGCATCATCCGTCTGACAGGGGGCCTTAGCAATCAGCCCCAGCATTTT.

This chain connects TRBV7-3 to TRBJ2-5; the match to TRBD1 covers 7 bases. Losses at the gene ends were 5 bases for V and 4 bases for J; bases not matched to a gene: 7. Germline V gene sequence: CDR1 SGHTA, CDR2 FQGTGA. The CDR3 sequence is 14 residues long. CDR3 DNA sequence: TGTGCCAGCAGCCCCAGACAGGGCCCAGAGACCCAGTACTTC. Its protein is CASSPRQGPETQYF.